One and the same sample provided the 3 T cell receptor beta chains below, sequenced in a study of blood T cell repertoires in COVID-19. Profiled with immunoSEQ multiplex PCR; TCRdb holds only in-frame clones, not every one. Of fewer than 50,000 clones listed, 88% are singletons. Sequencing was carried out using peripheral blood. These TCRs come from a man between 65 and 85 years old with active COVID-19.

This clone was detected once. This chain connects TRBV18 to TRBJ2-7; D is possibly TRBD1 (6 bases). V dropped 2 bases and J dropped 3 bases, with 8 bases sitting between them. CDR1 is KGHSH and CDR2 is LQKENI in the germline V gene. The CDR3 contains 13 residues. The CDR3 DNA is TGTGCCAGCTCACCAGACAGGAACTACGAGCAGTACTTC. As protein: CASSPDRNYEQYF.

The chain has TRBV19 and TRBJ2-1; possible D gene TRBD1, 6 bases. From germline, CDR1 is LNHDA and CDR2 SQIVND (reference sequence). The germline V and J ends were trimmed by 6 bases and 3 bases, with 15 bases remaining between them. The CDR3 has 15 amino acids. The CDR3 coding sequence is TGTGCCAGTAGGGGGGCAGACCCTAACTACAATGAGCAGTTCTTC. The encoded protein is CASRGADPNYNEQFF. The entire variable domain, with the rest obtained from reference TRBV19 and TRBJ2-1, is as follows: DGGITQSPKYLFRKEGQNVTLSCEQNLNHDAMYWYRQDPGQGLRLIYYSQIVNDFQKGDIAEGYSVSREKKESFPLTVTSAQKNPTAFYLCASRGADPNYNEQFFGPGTRLTVL.

The chain's CDR3 is CASSQVDTWNTEAFF. The CDR3 DNA reads as TGCGCCAGCAGCCAAGTTGACACTTGGAACACTGAAGCTTTCTTT. This chain links TRBV4-1 with TRBJ1-1; D is undetermined. The V end was cut by 1 base, the J end by 1 base, with 10 bases between. CDR1 is MGHRA and CDR2 is YSYEKL in the germline V gene. CDR3 size: 15 residues.